The 19 T cell receptor beta chains listed next were all sequenced from one sample in a study of cytomegalovirus exposure and HLA in healthy donors. The PCR ran on 60 Vbeta and 13 Jbeta primers. The table came from immunoSEQ multiplex PCR; TCRdb's copy has only in-frame clones and leaves some out. Of roughly 140,000 clones listed, 82% are singletons. Source material: PBMCs. These receptors were taken from a male donor in good health and CMV-seronegative.

The rearrangement joins TRBV2 to TRBJ1-5; no clear D. CDR3 size: 13 residues. Germline CDR1 and CDR2: SNHLY and FYNNEI. Between the trimmed V and J ends, which lost 1 base and 5 bases, there was a span of 6 bases. The CDR3 DNA sequence: TGTGCCAGCAGTGAAGGAGTGCATCAGCCCCAGCATTTT. It specifies CASSEGVHQPQHF.

The rearrangement links TRBV7-9 to TRBJ2-2; 10 bases fit TRBD2. Germline CDR1 SEHNR, CDR2 FQNEAQ (reference sequence). This CDR3 has 17 amino acids. The V and J ends lost 5 bases and 0 bases, in that order; junction bases with no gene match: 6. CDR3 sequence: CASSDGLAVPNTGELFF. The CDR3 DNA reads as TGTGCCAGCAGCGACGGACTAGCGGTACCGAACACCGGGGAGCTGTTTTTT. The full variable domain, with the rest looked up from reference TRBV7-9 and TRBJ2-2, is DTGVSQNPRHKITKRGQNVTFRCDPISEHNRLYWYRQTLGQGPEFLTYFQNEAQLEKSRLLSDRFSAERPKGSFSTLEIQRTEQGDSAMYLCASSDGLAVPNTGELFFGEGSRLTVL.

The rearrangement links TRBV15 to TRBJ1-2; 9 bases agree with TRBD1. The germline CDR1 and CDR2 sequences are LNHNV and YYDKDF (reference sequence). After removal of 2 bases from V and 8 bases from J, the junction contained 9 bases not matched to a gene. The CDR3 is 15 residues long. The CDR3 sequence is CATSRPPGQGKGYTF. The CDR3 DNA is TGTGCCACCAGCAGACCTCCGGGACAGGGAAAGGGCTACACCTTC. Combining the CDR3 with reference TRBV15 and TRBJ1-2 gives the whole variable domain DAMVIQNPRYQVTQFGKPVTLSCSQTLNHNVMYWYQQKSSQAPKLLFHYYDKDFNNEADTPDNFQSRRPNTSFCFLDIRSPGLGDTAMYLCATSRPPGQGKGYTFGSGTRLTVV.

The gene calls are TRBV7-9 and TRBJ2-2; no reliable D call. The CDR3 is made up of 14 amino acids. V was cut by 7 bases and J by 0 bases, with 9 bases left in between. Per germline, CDR1 SEHNR and CDR2 FQNEAQ (reference sequence). The CDR3 region has the DNA TGTGCCAGCAACGGTGTATCGAACACCGGGGAGCTGTTTTTT. Translating it yields CASNGVSNTGELFF.

The J gene is TRBJ2-1, the V gene TRBV4-2; 11 nucleotides line up with TRBD2. CDR3 size: 15 residues. In germline, CDR1 is LGHNA, CDR2 YNFKEQ. The J segment lost 7 bases and the V segment lost 6 bases, leaving 8 bases of the junction unmatched. The CDR3: CASSPRLAGKNEQFF. The CDR3 DNA reads TGTGCCAGCAGTCCCAGACTAGCGGGAAAAAATGAGCAGTTCTTC.

V and J are TRBV6-6 and TRBJ1-5; 7 bases match TRBD1. Germline loops: CDR1 MNHNY, CDR2 SVGAGI (reference sequence). V lost 4 bases and J lost 3; bases outside the gene matches: 6. The CDR3 contains 15 residues. Written as DNA, the CDR3 is TGTGCCAGCAGTTTGCAACAGGGGAACAATCAGCCCCAGCATTTT. Its protein is CASSLQQGNNQPQHF.

The chain carries TRBV5-4 and TRBJ2-5, with unresolved D. Between the trimmed V and J ends, which lost 0 bases and 5 bases, there was a span of 14 bases. CDR3 length: 15 residues. Germline CDR1 SGHNT, CDR2 YYREEE (reference sequence). CDR3 region: CASSLGRQLGETQYF. CDR3 coding DNA: TGTGCCAGCAGCTTGGGTCGGCAGCTCGGGGAGACCCAGTACTTC.

This chain connects TRBV5-4 to TRBJ2-7; weak D call: TRBD2 (5 bases). The CDR3 sequence is 15 residues long. Per the germline V gene, CDR1 is SGHNT and CDR2 is YYREEE (reference sequence). The germline V and J ends were trimmed by 1 base and 2 bases, with 13 bases remaining between them. The CDR3 region has the DNA TGTGCCAGCAGCTTGATCTCTAGCCTTCCCTACGAGCAGTACTTC. Residues: CASSLISSLPYEQYF. Using reference TRBV5-4 and TRBJ2-7 for the parts outside the CDR3, the full variable domain is ETGVTQSPTHLIKTRGQQVTLRCSSQSGHNTVSWYQQALGQGPQFIFQYYREEENGRGNFPPRFSGLQFPNYSSELNVNALELDDSALYLCASSLISSLPYEQYFGPGTRLTVT.

The V call is TRBV5-6, the J call TRBJ2-5, with 7 bases aligning to TRBD2. CDR3 length equals 17 residues. After removal of 6 bases from V and 4 bases from J, the junction contained 18 bases not matched to a gene. Germline V gene sequence: CDR1 SGHDT, CDR2 YYEEEE. The CDR3 sequence is CASNTLGEGSLGETQYF. The CDR3 DNA reads TGTGCCAGCAACACCTTGGGGGAGGGCTCCTTAGGAGAGACCCAGTACTTC. The entire variable domain, with the rest obtained from reference TRBV5-6 and TRBJ2-5, is as follows: DAGVTQSPTHLIKTRGQQVTLRCSPKSGHDTVSWYQQALGQGPQFIFQYYEEEERQRGNFPDRFSGHQFPNYSSELNVNALLLGDSALYLCASNTLGEGSLGETQYFGPGTRLLVL.

The rearrangement joins TRBV9 to TRBJ2-1, with TRBD2 as a possible D gene (5 bases). Trimming shortened V by 3 bases and J by 12 bases, and 13 bases separated the two germline ends. This CDR3 is 12 amino acids long. Germline CDR1 reads SGDLS; CDR2 reads YYNGEE. CDR3 region: CASSGGAEVQFF. CDR3 sequence (DNA): TGTGCCAGCAGCGGGGGAGCGGAGGTGCAGTTCTTC.

The V and J genes are TRBV19 and TRBJ2-1, with 11 bases aligning to TRBD2. The CDR3 has 15 amino acids. V lost 6 bases, J lost 7 bases, and 8 bases stayed unmatched. Germline V lookup: CDR1 LNHDA, CDR2 SQIVND (reference sequence). In DNA, the CDR3 is TGTGCCAGTAGCCAACTAGCGGGAGTAGGGAATGAGCAGTTCTTC. This codes for CASSQLAGVGNEQFF.

The chain combines TRBV7-3 with TRBJ2-5; TRBD2 aligns across 10 bases. Germline-derived CDR1 and CDR2 are SGHTA and FQGTGA. The CDR3 extends over 15 amino acids. V lost 5 bases to trimming and J lost 11 bases; unmatched junction nucleotides: 14. The CDR3, as DNA: TGTGCCAGCAGCGTCAACCCGGGACTAGCGATAGAGCAGTACTTC. Encoded protein: CASSVNPGLAIEQYF.

The chain is built from TRBV4-3 and TRBJ2-4, with a weak D call TRBD2 (5 bases). V lost 0 bases and J 6 bases, leaving 18 bases between the germline ends. CDR1 is LGHNA and CDR2 is YSLEER in the germline V gene. The CDR3 extends over 17 amino acids. As DNA, the CDR3 is TGCGCCAGCAGCCAAGATACGGTCACGGGGTTGGGAAACATTCAGTACTTC. Encoded protein: CASSQDTVTGLGNIQYF.

This chain joins TRBV5-6 and TRBJ2-1; TRBD2 matches 8 bases. Germline loops: CDR1 SGHDT, CDR2 YYEEEE. The CDR3 runs 16 residues. Trimming removed 4 bases from V and 8 bases from J; junction bases left unmatched: 14. The CDR3 DNA sequence: TGTGCCAGCAGCCTGGGTATGAGCGGGAGAGGCGATGAGCAGTTCTTC. Its translation: CASSLGMSGRGDEQFF.

In nucleotides, the CDR3 is TGTGCCAGCAGCCAAGGATCGGGAAGGCGCAATCAGCCCCAGCATTTT. It is translated as CASSQGSGRRNQPQHF. The chain links TRBV14 to TRBJ1-5; D ambiguous. The CDR3 has 16 amino acids. Germline V gene sequence: CDR1 SGHDN, CDR2 FVKESK. V shed 1 base and J shed 2 bases, with 12 bases lying between them.

The CDR3 bases are TGTGCCAGTACCCCTGCGGGAGAGGCTGGGTACACCGGGGAGCTGTTTTTT. This gives the protein CASTPAGEAGYTGELFF. The chain has TRBV19 and TRBJ2-2, with 7 bases aligning to TRBD2. The CDR3 is 17 residues long. The V segment lost 7 bases and the J segment 3 bases; nucleotides outside the gene matches: 14. Looked up from germline, CDR1 is LNHDA and CDR2 is SQIVND (reference sequence).

The chain links TRBV10-1 to TRBJ2-1; TRBD2 matches 10 bases. The CDR3 consists of 13 residues. Germline CDR1 is WNHNN and CDR2 is SYGVQD (reference sequence). The trim removed 4 bases at V and 14 bases at J, leaving 8 bases unmatched. CDR3 region: CASSGLAGGVEFF. In DNA form, the CDR3 reads TGCGCCAGCAGTGGGTTAGCGGGAGGTGTCGAGTTCTTC.

The chain has TRBV5-1 and TRBJ2-5; 10 bases line up with TRBD2. The CDR3 spans 16 residues. V dropped 3 bases and J dropped 2; count of bases not matched to a gene: 7. Germline CDR1 is SGHRS and CDR2 is YFSETQ. The CDR3 loop is CASSWPGTSVQETQYF. CDR3 bases: TGCGCCAGCAGCTGGCCCGGGACTAGCGTTCAAGAGACCCAGTACTTC.

V and J are TRBV7-8 and TRBJ2-7, with a possible D match to TRBD2 (6 bases). V lost 9 bases and J 6 bases, leaving 18 bases between the germline ends. CDR3 size: 13 residues. Germline V CDR1 and CDR2: SGHVS, FQNEAQ. CDR3 loop: CASAWASDLEQYF. The CDR3 bases are TGTGCCAGTGCCTGGGCTAGCGACCTCGAGCAGTACTTC.